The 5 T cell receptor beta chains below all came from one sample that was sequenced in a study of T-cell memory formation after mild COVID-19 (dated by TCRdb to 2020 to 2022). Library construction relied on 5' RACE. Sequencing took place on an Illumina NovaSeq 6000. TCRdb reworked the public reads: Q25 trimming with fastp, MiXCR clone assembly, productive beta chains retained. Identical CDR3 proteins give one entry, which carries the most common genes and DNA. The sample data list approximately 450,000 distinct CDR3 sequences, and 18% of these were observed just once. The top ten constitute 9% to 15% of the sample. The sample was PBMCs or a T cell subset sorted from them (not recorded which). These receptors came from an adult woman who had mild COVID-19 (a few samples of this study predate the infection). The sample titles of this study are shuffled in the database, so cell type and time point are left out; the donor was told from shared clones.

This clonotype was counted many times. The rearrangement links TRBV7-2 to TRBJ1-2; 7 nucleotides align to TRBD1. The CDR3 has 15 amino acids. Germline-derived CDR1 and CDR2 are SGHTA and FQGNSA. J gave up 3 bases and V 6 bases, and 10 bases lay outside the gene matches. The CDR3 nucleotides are TGTGCCAGCAGACGAAGGGGAGGGGGCGACTATGGCTACACCTTC. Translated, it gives CASRRRGGGDYGYTF.

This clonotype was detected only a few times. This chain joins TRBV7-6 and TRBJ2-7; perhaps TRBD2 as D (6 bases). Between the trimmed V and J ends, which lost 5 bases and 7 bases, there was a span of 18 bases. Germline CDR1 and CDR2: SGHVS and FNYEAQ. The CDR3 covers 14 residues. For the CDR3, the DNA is TGTGCCAGCAGCCGCTTGCCTCTACGGGGGGAGCAGTACTTC. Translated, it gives CASSRLPLRGEQYF.

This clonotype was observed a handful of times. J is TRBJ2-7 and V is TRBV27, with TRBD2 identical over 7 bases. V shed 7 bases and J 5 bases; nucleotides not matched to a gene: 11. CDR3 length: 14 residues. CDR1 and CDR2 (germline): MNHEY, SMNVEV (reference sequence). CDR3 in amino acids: CASTPRGVWDEQYF. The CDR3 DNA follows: TGTGCCAGCACCCCTCGGGGGGTTTGGGACGAGCAGTACTTC.

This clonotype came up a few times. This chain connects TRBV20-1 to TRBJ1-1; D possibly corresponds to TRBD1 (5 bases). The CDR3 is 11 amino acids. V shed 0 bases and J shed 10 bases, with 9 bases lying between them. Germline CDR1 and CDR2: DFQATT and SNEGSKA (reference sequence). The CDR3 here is CSAREGGRAFF. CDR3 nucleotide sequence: TGCAGTGCTAGAGAGGGGGGAAGAGCTTTCTTT.

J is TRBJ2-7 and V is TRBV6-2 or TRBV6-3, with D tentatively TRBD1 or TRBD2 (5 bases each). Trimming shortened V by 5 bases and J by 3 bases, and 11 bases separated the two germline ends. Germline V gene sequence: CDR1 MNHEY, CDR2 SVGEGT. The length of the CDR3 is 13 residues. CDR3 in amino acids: CASSRDDYYEQYF. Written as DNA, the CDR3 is TGTGCCAGCAGTAGGGACGACTACTACGAGCAGTACTTC.